The clone carrying this T cell receptor beta chain was observed once. The antigen is undetermined. The sample is drawn from a study of T cell responses to AZD1222 COVID-19 vaccine. Method: immunoSEQ multiplex PCR; TCRdb's copy keeps in-frame clones and lacks some. Here the sample spans about 120,000 clones, more than 85% being singletons. The CDR3 has 14 amino acids. V shed 4 bases, J shed 5 bases, and the junction held 4 bases outside the gene matches. Germline V CDR1 and CDR2: SGHNT, YYREEE (reference sequence). Notes on the study in general: Two AZD1222 doses significantly raised spike-specific TCR breadth and depth over controls. Only after the peak T cell response were repertoires sampled. Nearly half of spike-specific TCRs reportedly target variant regions that are unmutated in the B.1.351 and B.1.1.7 variants. Spike as a whole was targeted by vaccine-associated CD4 TCRs, dominant at 160-218 and 743-854.

The sample in question was peripheral blood, obtained 28 days after the second AZD1222 dose. The chain uses TRBV5-4 and TRBJ1-2, with 11 bases aligning to TRBD1. This TCR was recovered from an adult who received the AZD1222 COVID-19 vaccine. The CDR3 reads CASSAGDRGYGYTF. The CDR3 DNA sequence: TGTGCCAGCAGCGCGGGGGACAGGGGGTATGGCTACACCTTC.